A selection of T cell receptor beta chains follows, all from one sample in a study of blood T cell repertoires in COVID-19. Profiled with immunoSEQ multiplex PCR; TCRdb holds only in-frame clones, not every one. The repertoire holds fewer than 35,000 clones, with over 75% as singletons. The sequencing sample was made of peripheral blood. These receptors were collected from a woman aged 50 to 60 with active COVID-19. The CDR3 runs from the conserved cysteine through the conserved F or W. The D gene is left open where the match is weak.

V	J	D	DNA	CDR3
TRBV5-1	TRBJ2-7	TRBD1	TGCGCCAGCAGCCTTAAGGGACAGGGGGCTGGAGAGCAGTACTTC	CASSLKGQGAGEQYF
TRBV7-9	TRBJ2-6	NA	TGTGCCAGCATCATCAAAACCGAGCTGACTTTC	CASIIKTELTF
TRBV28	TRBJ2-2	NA	TGTGCCAGCAGTCCCCCGGGAACCGGGGAGCTGTTTTTT	CASSPPGTGELFF
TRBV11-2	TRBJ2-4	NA	TGTGCCAGCACCCAGGCAGCCAAAAACATTCAGTACTTC	CASTQAAKNIQYF
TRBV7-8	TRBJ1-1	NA	TGTGCCAGCAGCTTTGGACAGCAGAACACTGAAGCTTTCTTT	CASSFGQQNTEAFF
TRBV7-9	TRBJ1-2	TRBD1	TGTGCCAGCAGCGACTACAGGGGCTATGGCTACACCTTC	CASSDYRGYGYTF
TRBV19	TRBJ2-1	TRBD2	TGTGCCAGTAGTCGGACTAGCGGATATTACAATGAGCAGTTCTTC	CASSRTSGYYNEQFF
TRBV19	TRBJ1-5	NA	TGTGCCAGTAGGTCCCTCAAGGAGTTGCGCAATCAGCCCCAGCATTTT	CASRSLKELRNQPQHF
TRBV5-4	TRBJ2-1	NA	TGTGCCAGCAGCTTGGAGCACAATGAGCAGTTCTTC	CASSLEHNEQFF
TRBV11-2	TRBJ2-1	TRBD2	TGTGCCAGCAGCTTAGAACGAGCGGGAGGATATGAGCAGTTCTTC	CASSLERAGGYEQFF
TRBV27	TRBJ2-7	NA	TGTGCCAGCAGCCCAGTGGTAAGAAGTATGTACGAGCAGTACTTC	CASSPVVRSMYEQYF
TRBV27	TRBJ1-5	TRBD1	TGTGCCAGCAGTCAAACAGGGGGGAATCAGCCCCAGCATTTT	CASSQTGGNQPQHF
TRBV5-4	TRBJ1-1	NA	TGTGCCAGCAGCAAACAGGGCACTGAAGCTTTCTTT	CASSKQGTEAFF